This entry features one T cell receptor (beta chain) sequence. These data originate in a study of PD-L1 blockade in urothelial cancer. As for the study in general: In the patient group, about 90% of the roughly 29 were males with bladder-origin urothelial cancer. Analyses were performed on blood at 3 weeks after treatment start (the second dose) and at 6 weeks.

The CDR3 covers 16 residues. Trimming took off 2 bases at V and 0 bases at J, with 11 bases between the two ends. Germline assignment: CDR1 MNHEY and CDR2 SMNVEV (reference sequence). Assay used: immunoSEQ multiplex PCR; TCRdb lists only in-frame clones, some missing. The sample comprises 60,000 to 85,000 clones, about nine tenths of which are singletons, and 5% to 6% rests with the top ten. This TCR came from a woman between 70 and 85 years old with urothelial cancer. V usage is TRBV27 and J usage is TRBJ1-3; D unclear. The sequences come from PBMCs, collected around atezolizumab (anti-PD-L1) treatment. The chain's CDR3 is CASSLNVPSSGNTIYF. CDR3 bases: TGTGCCAGCAGTTTAAACGTACCGAGCTCTGGAAACACCATATATTTT.